A single T cell receptor beta chain is shown here with its context. Its cognate antigen is unknown. This PCR relied on a set of 60 Vbeta primers and 13 Jbeta primers. Produced via immunoSEQ multiplex PCR; TCRdb's table is partial and in-frame only. Among some 200,000 clones listed, over 60% were seen once. There are 12 residues in the CDR3. The V gene's germline CDR1 is SEHNR and CDR2 FQNEAQ (reference sequence). Trimming pared 5 bases from V and 9 bases from J, leaving 11 bases between. The data are from a study of cytomegalovirus exposure and HLA in healthy donors. Study-level findings and limits: Researchers had no immune exposure information except CMV serostatus available.

The sample was PBMCs. This chain uses TRBV7-9 with TRBJ2-1; possibly TRBD1 for D (6 bases). The sequence came from a man aged 18 to 30 in good health and CMV-seronegative. The CDR3 is CASSQTGFEQFF. CDR3 coding DNA: TGTGCCAGCAGCCAAACAGGGTTTGAGCAGTTCTTC.